This TCR beta chain was captured by sequencing in a study of T cells in Graves' hyperthyroidism and ophthalmopathy. At the level of the study: At initial diagnosis, before any treatment had begun, peripheral blood was obtained.

This clonotype was counted a single time. A junction end diverges from the germline sequence, so it may reflect a read error. Germline assignment: CDR1 SGHRS and CDR2 YFSETQ. The CDR3 consists of 14 residues. RNA transcripts gave rise to amplified TCR beta CDR3 regions. Researchers ran a first-round RT-PCR on the TCR CDR3 using the HTBI primer set. One entry per CDR3 protein, called by TCRdb with MiXCR from the multiplex PCR reads. The sample lists approximately 560,000 distinct CDR3 sequences, approximately 14% occurring once. The sequencing input was blood. The receptor was isolated from a woman aged 25 to 39 with Graves' hyperthyroidism. The V gene is TRBV5-1, the J gene TRBJ2-2; D tentatively reads TRBD1 or TRBD2 (5 bases each). The CDR3 loop reads CASSSRDGTGELFF. The CDR3, as DNA: TGTGCCAGCAGCTCCAGGGACGGGACCGGGGAGCTGTTTTTT.